One sample yielded the 18 T cell receptor beta chains listed below, sequenced in a study of T cell responses to AZD1222 COVID-19 vaccine (dated by TCRdb to the early 2020s). The sample's time point label is to be understood as: about 28 days (+/-7) after the second vaccine dose. Library generation was performed with the immunoSEQ multiplex PCR assay. This immuneACCESS table, as held by TCRdb, lists in-frame sequences with V and J called but not all clones. Of the missing ones, under half trace to an unresolved V gene in checked studies; the others have no known cause. This sample has 90,000 to 150,000 clones in its table, and roughly 89% of those were observed once. 6% to 8% of the sample rests with the top ten. This specimen consisted of peripheral blood, obtained 28 days after the second AZD1222 dose. These receptors were collected from an adult who received the AZD1222 COVID-19 vaccine.

J is TRBJ2-5 and V is TRBV2, with a possible D match to TRBD1 (6 bases). Germline V CDR1 and CDR2: SNHLY, FYNNEI. V shed 2 bases and J shed 4 bases, with 11 bases lying between them. This CDR3 contains 14 residues. This chain's CDR3 is CASSENRDIETQYF. The CDR3 region has the DNA TGTGCCAGCAGTGAAAACCGGGACATAGAGACCCAGTACTTC.

V gene TRBV12-3 or TRBV12-4 combines with J gene TRBJ2-2; weak D call: TRBD2 (5 bases). Trimming removed 10 bases from V and 5 bases from J, with 11 bases in between. CDR3 length: 12 amino acids. The CDR3 reads CATDTGTGELFF. As DNA, the CDR3 is TGTGCCACCGATACGGGAACCGGGGAGCTGTTTTTT.

The genes are TRBV10-1 and TRBJ2-3; the D gene is possibly TRBD1 (6 bases). V was trimmed by 3 bases and J by 6 bases, leaving 10 bases between them. Germline values: CDR1 WNHNN, CDR2 SYGVQD (reference sequence). The CDR3 spans 13 residues. The chain's CDR3 is CASSERQGDTQYF. In nucleotides, the CDR3 is TGCGCCAGCAGTGAAAGGCAGGGGGATACGCAGTATTTT.

CDR3 in amino acids: CAISADSNYGYTF. CDR3 nucleotides: TGTGCCATCAGTGCAGACAGTAACTATGGCTACACCTTC. This chain connects TRBV10-3 to TRBJ1-2; D may be TRBD1 (5 bases). CDR1 ENHRY and CDR2 SYGVKD come from the germline V gene. V lost 4 bases and J lost 1, with 7 bases in between. The CDR3 sequence is 13 residues long.

The chain combines TRBV3-1 (or the pseudogene TRBV3-2) with TRBJ2-1; D gene unclear. The CDR3 consists of 16 residues. Germline V CDR1 and CDR2: LGHDT, YNNKEL (reference sequence). V lost 1 base, J lost 2 bases, and 12 bases lay in between. For the CDR3, the DNA is TGTGCCAGCAGCCAAGGATTACAGCCTACCTACAATGAGCAGTTCTTC. This translates into CASSQGLQPTYNEQFF.

This chain joins TRBV9 and TRBJ2-7; D may be TRBD2 (6 bases). Trimming took off 3 bases at V and 6 bases at J, with 16 bases between the two ends. There are 14 residues in the CDR3. Germline V gene lookup returns CDR1 SGDLS and CDR2 YYNGEE. This CDR3 is CASSGLGGRGEQYF. In nucleotides, the CDR3 is TGTGCCAGCAGCGGGCTCGGGGGAAGGGGCGAGCAGTACTTC. Full variable domain (missing parts from reference TRBV9 and TRBJ2-7): DSGVTQTPKHLITATGQRVTLRCSPRSGDLSVYWYQQSLDQGLQFLIQYYNGEERAKGNILERFSAQQFPDLHSELNLSSLELGDSALYFCASSGLGGRGEQYFGPGTRLTVT.

The V gene is TRBV28, the J gene TRBJ2-3, with D uncertain. V lost 4 bases to trimming and J lost 0 bases, with 14 bases between them. CDR1 is MDHEN, CDR2 SYDVKM, per germline. The CDR3 sequence is 16 residues long. DNA for the CDR3: TGTGCCAGCAGTTCCCCGGCCAAGACTAGCACAGATACGCAGTATTTT. It specifies CASSSPAKTSTDTQYF.

This clone was detected only once. This chain connects TRBV7-9 to TRBJ2-1; D is undetermined. Trimming pared 4 bases from V and 1 base from J, leaving 14 bases between. The CDR3 contains 16 residues. The germline gives CDR1 SEHNR, CDR2 FQNEAQ (reference sequence). The DNA for the CDR3 is TGTGCCAGCAGCTACGCGGTAGGGAAGTCCTACAATGAGCAGTTCTTC. Its translation: CASSYAVGKSYNEQFF.

The chain uses TRBV6-6 and TRBJ1-6, with 8 bases fitting TRBD1. Germline V gene sequence: CDR1 MNHNY, CDR2 SVGAGI (reference sequence). The junction had 5 bases not matched to a gene; V was cut back by 2 bases and J by 8 bases. The CDR3 contains 15 residues. CDR3 sequence (DNA): TGTGCCAGCAGTTACAGGGGACAGGCAGATTCACCCCTCCACTTT. This translates into CASSYRGQADSPLHF.

This clone came up a few times. The chain uses TRBV7-2 and TRBJ1-3; TRBD1 is a possible D gene (6 bases). This CDR3 comprises 16 residues. Trimming removed 3 bases at V and 6 bases at J, with 18 bases between. CDR1 and CDR2 from the germline V gene are SGHTA and FQGNSA. CDR3 protein: CASSLKGGVTTNTIYF. CDR3 bases: TGTGCCAGCAGCTTGAAAGGGGGTGTGACTACAAACACCATATATTTT.

This chain connects TRBV3-1 (or the pseudogene TRBV3-2) to TRBJ2-7, with D hard to call. With 1 base removed from V and 2 bases from J, the gap between germline ends came to 9 bases. The CDR3 is made up of 14 amino acids. From germline, CDR1 is LGHDT and CDR2 YNNKEL (reference sequence). The CDR3 is CASSQGGGTYEQYF. In nucleotides, the CDR3 is TGTGCCAGCAGCCAAGGCGGTGGGACCTACGAGCAGTACTTC.

The chain combines TRBV7-2 with TRBJ2-2, with 12 bases fitting TRBD2. This CDR3 is built from 17 residues. CDR1 and CDR2 (germline): SGHTA, FQGNSA. V was pared by 5 bases and J by 0 bases, with 4 bases of the junction left unmatched. The CDR3 spells CASSTGLAGTNTGELFF. As DNA, the CDR3 is TGTGCCAGCAGCACCGGACTAGCGGGGACGAACACCGGGGAGCTGTTTTTT.

The genes are TRBV11-2 and TRBJ2-7; D not resolved. Germline values: CDR1 SGHAT, CDR2 FQNNGV. The V end was cut by 1 base, the J end by 3 bases, with 7 bases between. The CDR3 is made up of 13 amino acids. In DNA form, the CDR3 reads TGTGCCAGCAGCTTAGGGTTGGGCTACGAGCAGTACTTC. Its protein product is CASSLGLGYEQYF.

J is TRBJ2-5 and V is TRBV18; D unclear. Trimming removed 5 bases at V and 0 bases at J, with 4 bases between. Germline CDR1 KGHSH, CDR2 LQKENI. The CDR3 is made up of 12 amino acids. CDR3 protein: CASSSNQETQYF. CDR3 sequence (DNA): TGTGCCAGCTCATCCAACCAAGAGACCCAGTACTTC.

This clone has only one observation. The gene calls are TRBV11-3 and TRBJ2-1; 11 bases are shared with TRBD2. CDR3 length: 16 residues. Per the germline V gene, CDR1 is SGHNT and CDR2 is YENEEA. Trimming at V came to 1 base and at J to 6 bases, leaving 5 bases not matched to a gene. CDR3 in DNA: TGTGCCAGCAGCTTAGGGAACCTAGCGGGGGGCAATGAGCAGTTCTTC. Its protein product is CASSLGNLAGGNEQFF. Based on the CDR3 plus reference TRBV11-3 and TRBJ2-1, the full variable domain is EAGVVQSPRYKIIEKKQPVAFWCNPISGHNTLYWYLQNLGQGPELLIRYENEEAVDDSQLPKDRFSAERLKGVDSTLKIQPAELGDSAVYLCASSLGNLAGGNEQFFGPGTRLTVL.

J is TRBJ1-1 and V is TRBV4-2; no reliable D call. Germline V gives CDR1 LGHNA, CDR2 YNFKEQ. V gave up 1 base and J gave up 3 bases, with 6 bases separating them. This CDR3 has 13 residues. The CDR3 sequence is CASSQGSYTEAFF. The CDR3 DNA is TGTGCCAGCAGCCAAGGCAGCTACACTGAAGCTTTCTTT.

The CDR3, as DNA: TGTGCCAGCAGTCCCCCCGGGACAGGGAGGACAGCAGATACGCAGTATTTT. This codes for CASSPPGTGRTADTQYF. The chain recombines TRBV28 with TRBJ2-3; 9 positions agree with TRBD1. Trimming removed 5 bases from V and 4 bases from J; junction bases left unmatched: 13. Per germline, CDR1 MDHEN and CDR2 SYDVKM. The CDR3 length is 17 residues.

J is TRBJ1-1 and V is TRBV4-2; D ambiguous. Germline CDR1 reads LGHNA; CDR2 reads YNFKEQ. The length of the CDR3 is 14 residues. Trimming removed 1 base from V and 5 bases from J, with 11 bases in between. The CDR3 DNA is TGTGCCAGCAGCCAAGGCCCGACGGGGACTGAAGCTTTCTTT. Translating gives CASSQGPTGTEAFF.